This T cell receptor (beta chain) was profiled in a study of T cell responses to AZD1222 COVID-19 vaccine (dated by TCRdb to the early 2020s). Turning to the overall study: AZD1222 recipients given second doses at about 4 weeks or at about 12 weeks were pooled, since spike-specific TCR depth and breadth were not found to differ between the two schedules. Enrollment into the trials was organized by age into subgroups of 18-55, 56-69 and 70-plus years, and those subgroups contained roughly 150, 30 and 60 TCR-sequenced participants, respectively. TCR sequencing was performed for roughly 250 trial participants, of whom about 210 were given two doses of AZD1222 and some 25 were given two doses of MenACWY control vaccine. Study-level results and caveats: Most participants were white British and females outnumbered males, and the authors suggested that clonal diversity may have been underestimated. After two AZD1222 doses, spike-specific TCR breadth and depth were significantly higher than at day 0 and than in MenACWY recipients. The 56-69-year group was small, and its depth increase did not reach significance, likely because of low power. Because no samples from the day 14 peak response were available, repertoires could be characterized only after the peak T cell response. Nearly half of unique spike-specific TCRs reportedly recognized epitopes outside regions mutated in the B.1.351 and B.1.1.7 variants. Conclusions about previously exposed vaccinees were limited because only a handful of AZD1222 recipients were SARS-CoV-2 seropositive at baseline. CD4 TCRs associated with the vaccine covered the entire spike protein, and the dominant responses were in regions 160-218 and 743-854.

The time point label of this sample denotes: baseline before first vaccination. The vaccinee samples were drawn from two UK trials, COV001 and COV002, one of which was a single-blind randomized controlled phase 2/3 trial testing AZD1222 (ChAdOx1 nCoV-19) in healthy adults. Trial participant PBMC samples were collected at day 0 and day 28 after the second dose for TCRbeta chain sequencing. The CDR3 regions of human TCRbeta chains were analyzed by immunosequencing. The authors' analysis ran thus. TCRs in the repertoires were matched against a reference library of SARS-CoV-2-specific TCRs that had been generated with the MIRA antigen-specificity platform. Breadth was defined as the fraction of unique TCRs that were SARS-CoV-2-associated. Depth was defined as the fraction of total T cells that were SARS-CoV-2-associated. Using the MIRA data, each spike-specific TCR was assigned both to the spike region to which the TCR was reactive and to a CD4 or CD8 class. Log10-transformed breadth and depth values were compared by one-way ANOVA with Sidak's multiple comparisons tests. The table comes from immuneACCESS by way of TCRdb, which keeps in-frame sequences with V and J called. Part of the clones is missing from these tables; in studies checked, under half for an unresolved V gene and the rest for unknown reasons. That table supplies the V and J calls and clone size; D and trimming were determined from the DNA. The sample contains roughly 150,000 clones, under 95% of them found a single time. The top ten constitute over 1.3% of the sample.

Between the V and J ends, shortened by 5 bases and 6 bases respectively, the junction contains 16 bases. The CDR3 holds 15 amino acids from the cysteine to the phenylalanine. The read is trimmed to its CDR3 DNA, 45 bases read in frame from base 1. The germline V gene provides CDR1 SGHTA and CDR2 FQGNSA. To note about this clone: No cognate antigen has been identified for it. The sample holds no much larger clone one base away, and base qualities are not on file.

This receptor was identified in an adult in good health. Here the chain combines TRBV7-2 and TRBJ2-2; the D gene remains uncertain. The sample in question was peripheral blood, obtained on day 0 of AZD1222 vaccination. DNA sequence: TGTGCCAGCAGCCCCCTTCGAACAGTGGCCGGGGAGCTGTTTTTT. It is translated as CASSPLRTVAGELFF.